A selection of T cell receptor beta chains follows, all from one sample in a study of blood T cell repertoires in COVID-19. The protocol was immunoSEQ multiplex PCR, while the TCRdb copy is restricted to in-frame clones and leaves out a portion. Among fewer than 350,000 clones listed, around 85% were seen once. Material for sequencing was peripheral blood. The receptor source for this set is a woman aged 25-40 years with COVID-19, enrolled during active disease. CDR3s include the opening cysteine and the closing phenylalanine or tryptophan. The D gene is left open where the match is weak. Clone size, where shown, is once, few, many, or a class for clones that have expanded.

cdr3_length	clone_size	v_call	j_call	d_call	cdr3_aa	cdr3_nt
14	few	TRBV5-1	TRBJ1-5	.	CASSFRAGDQPQHF	TGCGCCAGCAGCTTTAGGGCAGGGGATCAGCCCCAGCATTTT
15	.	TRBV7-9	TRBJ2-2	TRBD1	CATRGTATNTGELFF	TGTGCCACCCGAGGGACAGCCACTAACACCGGGGAGCTGTTTTTT
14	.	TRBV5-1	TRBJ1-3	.	CASSLAGNGNTIYF	TGCGCCAGCAGCTTGGCAGGGAATGGAAACACCATATATTTT
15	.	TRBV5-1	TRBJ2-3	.	CASSLGQEITDTQYF	TGCGCCAGCAGCTTGGGACAGGAGATCACAGATACGCAGTATTTT
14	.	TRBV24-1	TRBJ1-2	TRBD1	CATSDSDRGGGYTF	TGTGCCACCAGTGATTCCGACAGGGGGGGTGGCTACACCTTC
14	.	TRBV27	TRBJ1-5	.	CASSLGRGNQPQHF	TGTGCCAGCAGTTTAGGCAGAGGGAATCAGCCCCAGCATTTT
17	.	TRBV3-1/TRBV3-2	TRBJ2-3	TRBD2	CASRSSGGSSFTDTQYF	TGTGCCAGCAGGTCTAGCGGGGGCTCTTCTTTTACAGATACGCAGTATTTT
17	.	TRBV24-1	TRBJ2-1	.	CATSDFLEGENGNEQFF	TGTGCCACCAGTGATTTCTTAGAAGGGGAAAACGGGAATGAGCAGTTCTTC
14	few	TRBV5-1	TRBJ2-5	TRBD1	CASSLADRGETQYF	TGCGCCAGCAGCTTGGCGGACAGGGGAGAGACCCAGTACTTC
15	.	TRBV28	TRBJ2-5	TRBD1	CASRTDRANGETQYF	TGTGCCAGCAGGACGGACAGGGCGAATGGAGAGACCCAGTACTTC
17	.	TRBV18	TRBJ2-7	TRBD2	CASSPGTSGGPGYEQYF	TGTGCCAGCTCACCTGGGACTAGCGGGGGACCCGGTTACGAGCAGTACTTC
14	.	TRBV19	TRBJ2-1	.	CASRGPGVDNEQFF	TGTGCCAGTAGGGGCCCGGGAGTCGACAATGAGCAGTTCTTC
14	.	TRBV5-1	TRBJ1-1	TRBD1	CASSRDRGTTEAFF	TGCGCCAGCAGCCGGGACAGGGGGACCACTGAAGCTTTCTTT
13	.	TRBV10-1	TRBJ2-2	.	CASRQDTTGELFF	TGCGCCAGCAGACAGGATACTACCGGGGAGCTGTTTTTT
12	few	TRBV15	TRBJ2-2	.	CATSKSGGELFF	TGTGCCACCAGCAAATCCGGGGGGGAGCTGTTTTTT
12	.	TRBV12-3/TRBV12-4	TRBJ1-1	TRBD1	CASSHGQGEAFF	TGTGCCAGCAGTCATGGACAGGGTGAAGCTTTCTTT
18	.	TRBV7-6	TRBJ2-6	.	CASSLMGAPSSGANVLTF	TGTGCCAGCAGCTTAATGGGGGCGCCCAGCTCTGGGGCCAACGTCCTGACTTTC
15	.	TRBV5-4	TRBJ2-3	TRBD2	CASNSGGAGPDTQYF	TGTGCCAGCAATAGCGGGGGGGCCGGTCCAGATACGCAGTATTTT
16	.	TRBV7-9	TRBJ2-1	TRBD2	CASSFGGGGPYNEQFF	TGTGCCAGCAGCTTCGGCGGCGGGGGGCCGTACAATGAGCAGTTCTTC
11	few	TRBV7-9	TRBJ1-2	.	CASGPYYGYTF	TGTGCCAGCGGCCCTTACTATGGCTACACCTTC
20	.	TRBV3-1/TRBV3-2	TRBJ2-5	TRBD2	CASSQLVKIAGGDQVETQYF	TGTGCCAGCAGCCAATTGGTTAAGATAGCGGGGGGGGATCAGGTAGAGACCCAGTACTTC
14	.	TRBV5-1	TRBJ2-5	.	CASSLAADGVAQYF	TGCGCCAGCAGCTTGGCGGCCGACGGGGTGGCCCAGTACTTC
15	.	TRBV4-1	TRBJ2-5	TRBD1	CASSQVTGILETQYF	TGCGCCAGCAGCCAAGTGACAGGGATATTAGAGACCCAGTACTTC
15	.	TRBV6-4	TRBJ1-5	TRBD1	CASSPGTGGNQPQHF	TGTGCCAGCAGTCCCGGGACAGGGGGCAATCAGCCCCAGCATTTT
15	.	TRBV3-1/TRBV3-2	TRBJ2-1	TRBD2	CASSHGLAGYNEQFF	TGTGCCAGCAGCCACGGCCTAGCGGGGTACAATGAGCAGTTCTTC
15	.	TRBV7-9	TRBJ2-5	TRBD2	CASSPSGTRKETQYF	TGTGCCAGCAGCCCATCCGGGACTAGGAAAGAGACCCAGTACTTC
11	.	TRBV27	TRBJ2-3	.	CASSSSDTQYF	TGTGCCAGCAGTTCCTCAGATACGCAGTATTTT